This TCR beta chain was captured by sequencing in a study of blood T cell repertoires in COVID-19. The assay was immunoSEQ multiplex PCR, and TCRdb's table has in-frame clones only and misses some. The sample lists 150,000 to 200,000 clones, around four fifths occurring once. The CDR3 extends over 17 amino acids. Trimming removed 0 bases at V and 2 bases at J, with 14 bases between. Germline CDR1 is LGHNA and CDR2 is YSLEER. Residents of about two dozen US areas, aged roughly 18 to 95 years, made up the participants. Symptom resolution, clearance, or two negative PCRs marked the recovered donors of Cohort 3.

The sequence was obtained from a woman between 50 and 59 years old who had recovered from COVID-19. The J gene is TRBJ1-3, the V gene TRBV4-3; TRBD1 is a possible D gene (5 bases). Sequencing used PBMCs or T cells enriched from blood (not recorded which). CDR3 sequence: CASSQDGGGGPGNTIYF. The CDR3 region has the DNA TGCGCCAGCAGCCAAGATGGGGGGGGAGGACCTGGAAACACCATATATTTT.